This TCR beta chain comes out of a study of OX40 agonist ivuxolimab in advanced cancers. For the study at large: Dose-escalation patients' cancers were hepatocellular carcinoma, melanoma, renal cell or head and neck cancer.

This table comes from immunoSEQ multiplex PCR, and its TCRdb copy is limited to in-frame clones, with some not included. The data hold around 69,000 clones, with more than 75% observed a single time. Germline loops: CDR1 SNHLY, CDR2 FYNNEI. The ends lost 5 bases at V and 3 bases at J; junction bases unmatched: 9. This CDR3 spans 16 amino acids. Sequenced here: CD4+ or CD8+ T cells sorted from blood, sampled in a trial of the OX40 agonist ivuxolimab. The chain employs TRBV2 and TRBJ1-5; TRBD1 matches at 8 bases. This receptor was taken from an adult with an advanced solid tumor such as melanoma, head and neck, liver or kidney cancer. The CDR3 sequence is CASSPGDRTLNQPQHF. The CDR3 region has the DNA TGTGCCAGCAGTCCGGGGGACAGGACGCTCAATCAGCCCCAGCATTTT. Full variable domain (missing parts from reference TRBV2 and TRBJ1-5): EPEVTQTPSHQVTQMGQEVILRCVPISNHLYFYWYRQILGQKVEFLVSFYNNEISEKSEIFDDQFSVERPDGSNFTLKIRSTKLEDSAMYFCASSPGDRTLNQPQHFGDGTRLSIL.